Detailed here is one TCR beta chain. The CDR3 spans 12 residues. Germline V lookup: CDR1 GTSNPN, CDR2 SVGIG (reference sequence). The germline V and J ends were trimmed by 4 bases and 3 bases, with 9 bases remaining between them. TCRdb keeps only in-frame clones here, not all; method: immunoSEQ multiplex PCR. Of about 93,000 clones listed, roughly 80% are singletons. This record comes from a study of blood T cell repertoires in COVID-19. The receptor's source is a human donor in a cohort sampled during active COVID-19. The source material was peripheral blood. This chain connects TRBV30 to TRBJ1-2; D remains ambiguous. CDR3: CAWIVPYYGYTF. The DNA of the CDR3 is TGTGCCTGGATCGTCCCGTACTATGGCTACACCTTC.